The next 7 T cell receptor beta chains were all read from a single sample in a study of blood T cell repertoires in COVID-19. Profiled with immunoSEQ multiplex PCR; TCRdb holds only in-frame clones, not every one. The top ten hold more than 13% of the sample, which has roughly 110,000 clones, approximately 80% seen once. What was sequenced was peripheral blood. Receptors originate from a woman aged 60-75 years with acute or convalescent COVID-19.

The chain employs TRBV7-2 and TRBJ1-1, with D possibly TRBD1 on 5 matching bases. This CDR3 region has 15 residues. CDR1 and CDR2 from the germline V gene are SGHTA and FQGNSA. Trimming pared 4 bases from V and 6 bases from J, leaving 18 bases between. The CDR3 nucleotides read TGTGCCAGCAGCTCTAGCGGACATCTTGGAGCTGAAGCTTTCTTT. The encoded protein is CASSSSGHLGAEAFF.

The chain has TRBV11-1 and TRBJ2-1; a weak D match, TRBD2 (5 bases). The length of the CDR3 is 15 residues. Germline V lookup: CDR1 SGHAT, CDR2 FQDESV (reference sequence). With 2 bases removed from V and 4 bases from J, the gap between germline ends came to 12 bases. CDR3 loop: CASSLITRDYNEQFF. CDR3 DNA: TGTGCCAGCAGCTTAATTACTAGGGATTACAATGAGCAGTTCTTC.

The rearrangement joins TRBV19 to TRBJ2-1; no reliable D call. The ends were cut back, 7 bases at V and 5 bases at J, with 12 bases in the middle. CDR3 length equals 13 residues. Germline V gene sequence: CDR1 LNHDA, CDR2 SQIVND (reference sequence). The CDR3 protein is CASTAWPHNEQFF. The CDR3 DNA reads TGTGCCAGTACAGCGTGGCCACACAATGAGCAGTTCTTC. Together with reference TRBV19 and TRBJ2-1, the CDR3 gives the full variable domain: DGGITQSPKYLFRKEGQNVTLSCEQNLNHDAMYWYRQDPGQGLRLIYYSQIVNDFQKGDIAEGYSVSREKKESFPLTVTSAQKNPTAFYLCASTAWPHNEQFFGPGTRLTVL.

The chain carries TRBV27 and TRBJ1-5; possibly TRBD1 for D (6 bases). Germline V gene sequence: CDR1 MNHEY, CDR2 SMNVEV (reference sequence). The CDR3 has 21 amino acids. Trimming took 6 bases from V and 4 from J, leaving 34 bases between them. The CDR3 region is CASSKAPRGLLQGTHNQPQHF. The DNA for the CDR3 is TGTGCCAGCAGCAAAGCCCCAAGGGGGTTGTTACAGGGAACGCATAATCAGCCCCAGCATTTT.

This chain connects TRBV20-1 to TRBJ2-7; 12 positions match TRBD1. Germline V CDR1 and CDR2: DFQATT, SNEGSKA (reference sequence). Unmatched junction bases numbered 8, after V lost 3 bases and J lost 2 bases. CDR3 length: 16 residues. This chain's CDR3 is CSASSPGTGGPYEQYF. The DNA of the CDR3 is TGCAGTGCTAGTTCCCCCGGGACAGGGGGCCCCTACGAGCAGTACTTC.

The table lists this clone with a count of one. The chain combines TRBV6-6 with TRBJ2-6, with TRBD1 as a possible D gene (6 bases). The V end was cut by 10 bases, the J end by 1 base, with 11 bases between. The length of the CDR3 is 14 residues. The germline CDR1 and CDR2 sequences are MNHNY and SVGAGI (reference sequence). The CDR3 region has the DNA TGTGCCATCAGAGGGACATCTGGGGCCAACGTCCTGACTTTC. Amino acids: CAIRGTSGANVLTF.

The chain joins TRBV24-1 to TRBJ2-2; 9 bases map to TRBD1. Germline CDR1 and CDR2: KGHDR and SFDVKD. V dropped 6 bases and J dropped 7; count of bases not matched to a gene: 8. The CDR3 length is 15 residues. CDR3 nucleotides: TGTGCCACCAGTCAGGGACAGGGAAATGGCGGGGAGCTGTTTTTT. Amino acids: CATSQGQGNGGELFF.